This T cell receptor beta chain was captured in a study of T cells in Graves' hyperthyroidism and ophthalmopathy. General observations from the study: By a 13 V-J model, ophthalmopathy was set apart from stable hyperthyroidism. Blood samples included most of the expanded thyroid clonotypes exceeding 0.001.

This clonotype was found many times. Its antigen is still unknown. Germline V gene lookup returns CDR1 DFQATT and CDR2 SNEGSKA (reference sequence). V lost 0 bases and J lost 5, with 13 bases in between. The CDR3 has 14 residues. The investigators amplified TCR beta CDR3 regions from RNA transcripts. In the first-round RT-PCR of the TCR CDR3, the HTBI primer set was used. TCRdb processed the multiplex PCR reads anew with MiXCR; each CDR3 protein has one entry. The data show about 740,000 distinct CDR3 sequences, with around 15% seen just once and more than 8.5% held by the top ten. Stable disease denoted Graves' hyperthyroidism without ophthalmopathy progression within 18 months. Any patient presenting with uncontrolled infection, other autoimmune disease, pregnancy or lactation was left out.

The sequencing input was blood. The receptor was isolated from a woman younger than 30 with Graves' hyperthyroidism. V is TRBV20-1 and J is TRBJ2-5, with D perhaps matching TRBD1 (6 bases). The CDR3 protein is CSARDPGDRETQYF. The CDR3 nucleotides read TGCAGTGCTAGAGATCCAGGGGATCGGGAGACCCAGTACTTC.